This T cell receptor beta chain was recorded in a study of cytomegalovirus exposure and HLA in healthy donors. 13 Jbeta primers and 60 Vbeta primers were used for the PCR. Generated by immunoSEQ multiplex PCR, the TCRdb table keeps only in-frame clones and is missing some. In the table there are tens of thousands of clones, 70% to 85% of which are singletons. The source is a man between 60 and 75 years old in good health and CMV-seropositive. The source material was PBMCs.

The DNA for the CDR3 is TGTGCCAGCAGCTTAGTTACGGACGAGCAGTACTTC. Encoded protein: CASSLVTDEQYF. V gene TRBV11-2 combines with J gene TRBJ2-7; unclear D gene. This CDR3 has 12 residues. The germline V gene has CDR1 SGHAT and CDR2 FQNNGV. Trimming cost V 1 base and J 5 bases, with 6 bases left between them.